This T cell receptor (beta chain) stems from a study of shared clonotypes between healthy human individuals. Study findings and constraints: Memory subsets generally showed smaller estimated richness than naive subsets did.

The assay ran at deep level. The protocol was immunoSEQ multiplex PCR, while the TCRdb copy is restricted to in-frame clones and leaves out a portion. The top ten clones hold around 1.5% of a sample with approximately 980,000 clones, over 60% of them seen once. This clone occurred many times. Its antigen is unidentified. What was sequenced was memory CD4+ T cells sorted from blood. The subset was: CD45RA-negative fraction. The source is a man aged 18 to 35 in good health.

The DNA of the CDR3 is TGTGCCAGTAGTATTCTGGGCATTGAGAACACTGAAGCTTTCTTT. It is translated as CASSILGIENTEAFF. V gene TRBV19 combines with J gene TRBJ1-1; D is unresolved. The CDR3 consists of 15 residues. Trimming removed 3 bases at V and 1 base at J, with 12 bases between. Germline CDR1 LNHDA, CDR2 SQIVND (reference sequence).